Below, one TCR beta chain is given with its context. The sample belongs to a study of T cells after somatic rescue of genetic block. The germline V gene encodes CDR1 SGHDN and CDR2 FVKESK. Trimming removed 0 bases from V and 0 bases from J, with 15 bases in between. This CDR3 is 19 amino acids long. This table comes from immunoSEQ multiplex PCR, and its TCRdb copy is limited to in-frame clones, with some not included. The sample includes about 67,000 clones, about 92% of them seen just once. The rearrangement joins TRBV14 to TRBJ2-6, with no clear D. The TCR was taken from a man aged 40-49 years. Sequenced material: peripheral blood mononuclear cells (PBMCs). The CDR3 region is CASSQDGTRAFSGANVLTF. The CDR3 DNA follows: TGTGCCAGCAGCCAAGACGGTACGAGAGCTTTCTCTGGGGCCAACGTCCTGACTTTC.